These 25 T cell receptor beta chains share one sample of origin, sequenced in a study of T cell responses to AZD1222 COVID-19 vaccine. Profiling relied on immunoSEQ multiplex PCR, and the TCRdb table lists in-frame clones only, not all of them. The sample consists of about 110,000 clones, about nine tenths of them appearing once. The material sequenced was peripheral blood, taken 28 days after the second AZD1222 dose. The origin of the receptors is an adult who received the AZD1222 COVID-19 vaccine.

This chain uses TRBV28 with TRBJ2-7; possible D gene TRBD1, 7 bases. This CDR3 region has 15 residues. V lost 4 bases, J lost 3 bases, and 16 bases lay in between. Germline V lookup: CDR1 MDHEN, CDR2 SYDVKM. This chain's CDR3 is CASSSGDRLSYEQYF. DNA for the CDR3: TGTGCCAGCAGTTCGGGGGACAGACTAAGCTACGAGCAGTACTTC.

The chain links TRBV4-1 to TRBJ1-6; 8 nucleotides match TRBD1. CDR1 MGHRA and CDR2 YSYEKL come from the germline V gene. The CDR3 loop spans 15 amino acids. V dropped 0 bases and J dropped 8; count of bases not matched to a gene: 3. The CDR3: CASSQDGQGHSPLHF. DNA of the CDR3: TGCGCCAGCAGCCAAGACGGACAGGGACATTCACCCCTCCACTTT.

The CDR3 spells CASSLEWERAYEQYF. The CDR3 DNA reads as TGCGCCAGCAGCTTGGAGTGGGAGCGAGCCTACGAGCAGTACTTC. The rearrangement uses TRBV5-1 and TRBJ2-7; D perhaps matches TRBD2 (5 bases). This CDR3 contains 15 residues. The germline V gene has CDR1 SGHRS and CDR2 YFSETQ. The V end lost 0 bases, the J end lost 2 bases, and 12 bases lay between the germline ends.

This clone was seen only a few times. V usage is TRBV27 and J usage is TRBJ1-2; the match to TRBD1 covers 7 bases. The CDR3 length is 14 residues. Trimming removed 5 bases from V and 5 bases from J; junction bases left unmatched: 8. Germline V gene lookup returns CDR1 MNHEY and CDR2 SMNVEV (reference sequence). The DNA of the CDR3 is TGTGCCAGCAGTCCGGGACAGCCAAATTATGGCTACACCTTC. Amino acids: CASSPGQPNYGYTF.

The V and J genes are TRBV11-3 and TRBJ1-1; no reliable D call. The length of the CDR3 is 13 residues. Germline V gives CDR1 SGHNT, CDR2 YENEEA. Deletions cut 6 bases from V and 1 base from J, with 9 bases between. DNA for the CDR3: TGTGCCAGCAGTGCCCGGTGGAACACTGAAGCTTTCTTT. Translation: CASSARWNTEAFF.

The chain links TRBV9 to TRBJ1-2, with D hard to call. The V and J ends lost 8 bases and 1 base respectively, with 12 bases between them. Germline loops: CDR1 SGDLS, CDR2 YYNGEE. This CDR3 contains 13 residues. The CDR3 nucleotides read TGTGCCAGTACCTCCCGGGGTAACTATGGCTACACCTTC. This sequence encodes CASTSRGNYGYTF.

The gene calls are TRBV3-1 (or the pseudogene TRBV3-2) and TRBJ2-2, with TRBD1 identical over 9 bases. V dropped 1 base and J dropped 7; count of bases not matched to a gene: 4. CDR1 LGHDT and CDR2 YNNKEL come from the germline V gene (reference sequence). The CDR3 is 15 residues long. CDR3 residues: CASSQGTGEIGELFF. CDR3 DNA sequence: TGTGCCAGCAGCCAAGGGACAGGGGAAATCGGGGAGCTGTTTTTT.

This chain joins TRBV5-1 and TRBJ1-6; D may be TRBD1 (6 bases). Germline-derived CDR1 and CDR2 are SGHRS and YFSETQ. This CDR3 region has 14 residues. Deletions cut 5 bases from V and 3 bases from J, with 9 bases between. CDR3 DNA sequence: TGCGCCAGCAGGCAGGACAGCTATAATTCACCCCTCCACTTT. This sequence encodes CASRQDSYNSPLHF.

The chain uses TRBV27 and TRBJ1-3; D is ambiguous. Germline CDR1 is MNHEY and CDR2 is SMNVEV (reference sequence). This CDR3 has 15 residues. The V and J ends lost 5 bases and 2 bases respectively, with 13 bases between them. In DNA form, the CDR3 reads TGTGCCAGCAGTCCGTGGACTCCGACTGGAAACACCATATATTTT. Its protein product is CASSPWTPTGNTIYF.

The V call is TRBV11-2, the J call TRBJ2-7; 7 positions match TRBD1. The CDR3 is made up of 13 amino acids. J was trimmed by 1 base and V by 5 bases; bases with no gene match: 2. The germline gives CDR1 SGHAT, CDR2 FQNNGV. The CDR3 region has the DNA TGTGCCAGCAGCGGACAGGCTTCCTACGAGCAGTACTTC. Translation gives CASSGQASYEQYF.

In this sample, this clone turned up once. J is TRBJ1-3 and V is TRBV7-3; D possibly corresponds to TRBD1 (6 bases). CDR1 and CDR2 from the germline V gene are SGHTA and FQGTGA. The CDR3 consists of 17 residues. The germline V and J ends were trimmed by 2 bases and 0 bases, with 14 bases remaining between them. CDR3 amino acids: CASSLVGGPSSGNTIYF. The DNA of the CDR3 is TGTGCCAGCAGCTTAGTCGGGGGCCCTAGCTCTGGAAACACCATATATTTT.

CDR3: CASSFRGGVNEQFF. CDR3 nucleotide sequence: TGTGCCAGCAGCTTTAGGGGAGGGGTCAATGAGCAGTTCTTC. The J gene is TRBJ2-1, the V gene TRBV7-9; 7 nucleotides agree with TRBD2. Unmatched junction bases numbered 5, after V lost 3 bases and J lost 6 bases. The CDR3 has 14 residues. In germline, CDR1 is SEHNR, CDR2 FQNEAQ (reference sequence).

This clone was seen just once. The chain links TRBV7-9 to TRBJ1-1, with TRBD1 matching 8 bases. The CDR3 extends over 14 amino acids. Germline V lookup: CDR1 SEHNR, CDR2 FQNEAQ (reference sequence). The trim removed 7 bases at V and 0 bases at J, leaving 4 bases unmatched. DNA of the CDR3: TGTGCCAGCATTCGGGACAGGTTGAACACTGAAGCTTTCTTT. Protein: CASIRDRLNTEAFF.

The rearrangement links TRBV10-3 to TRBJ2-7, with TRBD1 matching 8 bases. Germline CDR1 reads ENHRY; CDR2 reads SYGVKD. The CDR3 is 13 residues long. J gave up 3 bases and V 10 bases, and 8 bases lay outside the gene matches. The CDR3 is CATGQGAVYEQYF. In DNA, the CDR3 is TGTGCCACCGGACAGGGAGCGGTCTACGAGCAGTACTTC.

V and J are TRBV5-1 and TRBJ2-2; 9 bases line up with TRBD1. V gave up 3 bases and J gave up 5 bases; unmatched junction bases: 5. The CDR3 contains 15 residues. Looked up from germline, CDR1 is SGHRS and CDR2 is YFSETQ. The CDR3 DNA is TGCGCCAGCAGCTCCGGGACAGGGATTACCGGGGAGCTGTTTTTT. Translation: CASSSGTGITGELFF.

The V call is TRBV7-2, the J call TRBJ2-7; 8 bases are shared with TRBD1. The CDR3 has 16 amino acids. Germline CDR1 SGHTA, CDR2 FQGNSA. V lost 4 bases, J lost 3 bases, and 11 bases stayed unmatched. CDR3 bases: TGTGCCAGCAGCTCGTCCCCCGGGACAGGAGTCTACGAGCAGTACTTC. The encoded protein is CASSSSPGTGVYEQYF.

The chain joins TRBV6-2 or TRBV6-3 to TRBJ2-1; 7 bases match TRBD2. The CDR3 spans 16 residues. Germline V gives CDR1 MNHEY, CDR2 SVGEGT. J was trimmed by 0 bases and V by 4 bases; bases with no gene match: 6. The DNA of the CDR3 is TGTGCCAGCAGTTCCGGTCTAGCGGCCTCCTACAATGAGCAGTTCTTC. Its translation: CASSSGLAASYNEQFF.

The chain has TRBV19 and TRBJ1-5; D perhaps matches TRBD1 (6 bases). The CDR3 has 15 amino acids. V was clipped by 0 bases and J by 4 bases, with 10 bases between them. CDR1 is LNHDA, CDR2 SQIVND, per germline (reference sequence). CDR3 protein: CASSIDQGRNQPQHF. The CDR3 region has the DNA TGTGCCAGTAGTATAGATCAGGGGCGGAATCAGCCCCAGCATTTT.

The V and J genes are TRBV19 and TRBJ1-2; D is unresolved. CDR1 is LNHDA and CDR2 is SQIVND in the germline V gene (reference sequence). V gave up 4 bases and J gave up 8 bases, with 20 bases separating them. This CDR3 region has 15 residues. As DNA, the CDR3 is TGTGCCAGTAGTACCCGGGCTTCCTCCTCCAAAGGCTACACCTTC. It is translated as CASSTRASSSKGYTF.

The J gene is TRBJ2-2, the V gene TRBV14; possible D gene TRBD2, 6 bases. The V and J ends lost 3 bases and 4 bases respectively, with 9 bases between them. This CDR3 has 14 amino acids. Germline assignment: CDR1 SGHDN and CDR2 FVKESK. The CDR3: CASSQLAVTGELFF. CDR3 bases: TGTGCCAGCAGCCAGTTAGCGGTCACCGGGGAGCTGTTTTTT.

The rearrangement links TRBV4-1 to TRBJ1-1; D is uncertain. The V gene's germline CDR1 is MGHRA and CDR2 YSYEKL. Between the trimmed V and J ends, which lost 0 bases and 0 bases, there was a span of 11 bases. CDR3 length: 16 amino acids. This chain's CDR3 is CASSQDPTWMNTEAFF. The CDR3 DNA follows: TGCGCCAGCAGCCAAGACCCCACCTGGATGAACACTGAAGCTTTCTTT.

V is TRBV5-1 and J is TRBJ2-3; D is possibly TRBD2 (6 bases). V gave up 4 bases and J gave up 0 bases, with 12 bases separating them. CDR3 length equals 15 residues. Germline V gives CDR1 SGHRS, CDR2 YFSETQ. The CDR3, as DNA: TGCGCCAGCAGCGCGGGGCTAGTGAGCACAGATACGCAGTATTTT. Amino acids: CASSAGLVSTDTQYF.

The J gene is TRBJ1-3, the V gene TRBV28; D unclear. Germline CDR1 MDHEN, CDR2 SYDVKM. Trimming stripped 6 bases from V and 0 bases from J, with 12 bases between. The CDR3 consists of 15 residues. The CDR3 bases are TGTGCCAGCAGCCGTAGACGGAACTCTGGAAACACCATATATTTT. This gives the protein CASSRRRNSGNTIYF.

V gene TRBV4-1 combines with J gene TRBJ1-2; TRBD1 might be the D (6 bases). Trimming stripped 8 bases from V and 3 bases from J, with 13 bases between. Germline CDR1 and CDR2: MGHRA and YSYEKL. The CDR3 length is 13 residues. CDR3 sequence reads: CASGLGADYGYTF. As DNA, the CDR3 is TGCGCCAGCGGGCTGGGGGCGGACTATGGCTACACCTTC.

The chain uses TRBV18 and TRBJ1-5, with TRBD1 as a possible D gene (5 bases). Trimming took 4 bases from V and 4 from J, leaving 23 bases between them. The CDR3 is 18 amino acids. Germline loops: CDR1 KGHSH, CDR2 LQKENI. The CDR3 here is CASSRSGRQRVGNQPQHF. CDR3 coding DNA: TGTGCCAGCTCACGGTCGGGACGGCAGCGGGTTGGTAATCAGCCCCAGCATTTT.